These 29 T cell receptor beta chains share one sample of origin, sequenced in a study of CD8 T cells in ankylosing spondylitis. One entry per CDR3 protein, called by TCRdb with MiXCR from the 5' RACE reads. This table holds some 200,000 distinct CDR3 sequences, roughly 13% found once. The sequenced sample consisted of blood, either unsorted or a sorted T cell fraction (not recorded which). The receptors stem from a male donor with ankylosing spondylitis or in good health (not recorded which).

In this sample, this clonotype turned up many times. This chain links TRBV4-2 with TRBJ2-7; D is possibly TRBD1 or TRBD2 (5 bases each). The V gene's germline CDR1 is LGHNA and CDR2 YNFKEQ. The CDR3 loop spans 11 amino acids. Trimming removed 4 bases from V and 7 bases from J, with 8 bases in between. The CDR3 sequence: CASSRGEEQYF. CDR3 in DNA: TGTGCCAGCAGCCGAGGGGAGGAGCAGTACTTC.

The chain uses TRBV7-8 and TRBJ1-1; TRBD1 is a possible D gene (5 bases). Trimming removed 2 bases at V and 4 bases at J, with 17 bases between. The CDR3 is made up of 16 amino acids. Germline values: CDR1 SGHVS, CDR2 FQNEAQ. The chain's CDR3 is CASSLSGGGVFTEAFF. For the CDR3, the DNA is TGTGCCAGCAGCTTATCGGGTGGGGGGGTGTTCACTGAAGCTTTCTTT. The variable domain in full, completed from reference TRBV7-8 and TRBJ1-1, reads GAGVSQSPRYKVAKRGQDVALRCDPISGHVSLFWYQQALGQGPEFLTYFQNEAQLDKSGLPSDRFFAERPEGSVSTLKIQRTQQEDSAVYLCASSLSGGGVFTEAFFGQGTRLTVV.

The rearrangement joins TRBV5-4 to TRBJ2-7; 8 bases match TRBD2. Germline V gene sequence: CDR1 SGHNT, CDR2 YYREEE (reference sequence). The CDR3 has 14 amino acids. The junction had 5 bases not matched to a gene; V was cut back by 2 bases and J by 4 bases. The CDR3 coding sequence is TGTGCCAGCAGCTTCGCGGGAGGCGGGTACGAGCAGTACTTC. Its protein product is CASSFAGGGYEQYF.

The rearrangement joins TRBV15 to TRBJ2-7; TRBD1 agrees at 10 bases. With V trimmed by 1 base and J by 5 bases, 2 bases remained unmatched. The length of the CDR3 is 14 residues. The germline CDR1 and CDR2 sequences are LNHNV and YYDKDF (reference sequence). The CDR3 loop is CATSRGDRGNEQYF. Written as DNA, the CDR3 is TGTGCCACCAGCAGAGGGGACAGGGGCAACGAGCAGTACTTC.

This chain connects TRBV5-1 to TRBJ1-1, with D perhaps TRBD1 (5 bases). Looked up from germline, CDR1 is SGHRS and CDR2 is YFSETQ. The CDR3 consists of 14 residues. Trimming cost V 0 bases and J 4 bases, with 10 bases left between them. In nucleotides, the CDR3 is TGCGCCAGCAGCTTGGCTGGGGCGGGCACTGAAGCTTTCTTT. Translation: CASSLAGAGTEAFF.

This clonotype came up a few times. J is TRBJ2-5 and V is TRBV30; D is unresolved. V was cut by 1 base and J by 1 base, with 10 bases left in between. Per the germline V gene, CDR1 is GTSNPN and CDR2 is SVGIG (reference sequence). The CDR3 covers 14 residues. The CDR3 bases are TGTGCCTGGAGTGAAACCGCAATCCAAGAGACCCAGTACTTC. Protein sequence: CAWSETAIQETQYF.

The chain uses TRBV4-1 and TRBJ2-6; D is undetermined. Trimming stripped 0 bases from V and 4 bases from J, with 13 bases between. In germline, CDR1 is MGHRA, CDR2 YSYEKL. This CDR3 is 17 amino acids long. The chain's CDR3 is CASSQEGAASGANVLTF. CDR3 bases: TGCGCCAGCAGCCAAGAAGGTGCAGCTTCGGGGGCCAACGTCCTGACTTTC.

The chain has TRBV10-1 and TRBJ2-3; tentatively, D is TRBD2 (6 bases). Trimming left V 3 bases short and J 0 bases short, with 10 bases between. Germline V gene lookup returns CDR1 WNHNN and CDR2 SYGVQD (reference sequence). This CDR3 has 15 residues. The CDR3 DNA reads TGCGCCAGCAGTGACGGCGGGACTAGCACAGATACGCAGTATTTT. This codes for CASSDGGTSTDTQYF.

This clonotype was found a few times. The chain carries TRBV3-1 and TRBJ1-2, with 8 bases aligning to TRBD1. Germline V gene sequence: CDR1 LGHDT, CDR2 YNNKEL (reference sequence). CDR3 size: 16 residues. V lost 1 base and J lost 4; bases outside the gene matches: 8. The CDR3 sequence is CASSQVGDRPFYGYTF. The CDR3 DNA is TGTGCCAGCAGCCAAGTTGGGGACAGGCCGTTCTATGGCTACACCTTC.

This clonotype has at least ten counts. This chain joins TRBV7-9 and TRBJ2-7; D might be TRBD2 (5 bases). This CDR3 contains 14 residues. Trimming removed 5 bases at V and 1 base at J, with 12 bases between. The germline V gene has CDR1 SEHNR and CDR2 FQNEAQ (reference sequence). CDR3 bases: TGTGCCAGCAGCCATGAGGGTATTTCCTACGAGCAGTACTTC. Protein product: CASSHEGISYEQYF.

This chain connects TRBV20-1 to TRBJ2-1; 10 nucleotides match TRBD2. This CDR3 has 15 residues. V was clipped by 6 bases and J by 3 bases; unmatched bases: 8. Germline CDR1 is DFQATT and CDR2 is SNEGSKA (reference sequence). The CDR3, as DNA: TGCAGTGCGTCCCCTCTAGCGGGGGACTACAATGAGCAGTTCTTC. Protein: CSASPLAGDYNEQFF.

This clonotype was seen only a few times. The rearrangement uses TRBV27 and TRBJ1-6; D unresolved. Trimming left V 2 bases short and J 7 bases short, with 12 bases between. The CDR3 runs 15 residues. Germline values: CDR1 MNHEY, CDR2 SMNVEV (reference sequence). CDR3 DNA sequence: TGTGCCAGCAGTTTACTCCGGGCCGACAATTCACCCCTCCACTTT. Protein sequence: CASSLLRADNSPLHF.

This clonotype showed up just a few times. The CDR3 protein is CASSLGVPYEQYF. The CDR3 DNA is TGTGCCAGCAGTTTAGGGGTTCCCTACGAGCAGTACTTC. This chain links TRBV27 with TRBJ2-7; D is undetermined. The CDR3 runs to 13 residues. V lost 2 bases, J lost 2 bases, and 7 bases lay in between. The germline V gene encodes CDR1 MNHEY and CDR2 SMNVEV (reference sequence).

The CDR3 DNA is TGTGCCAGCAGCCAAGACACTGAAGAGACCCAGTACTTC. This gives the protein CASSQDTEETQYF. The chain employs TRBV4-2 and TRBJ2-5; D is uncertain. CDR3 length: 13 amino acids. V was trimmed by 0 bases and J by 3 bases, leaving 5 bases between them. From germline, CDR1 is LGHNA and CDR2 YNFKEQ.

This sequence joins TRBV27 and TRBJ1-1; D not certain. The ends were cut back, 5 bases at V and 0 bases at J, with 13 bases in the middle. The germline CDR1 and CDR2 sequences are MNHEY and SMNVEV (reference sequence). The CDR3 contains 15 residues. CDR3 sequence reads: CASSNPGRMNTEAFF. The CDR3 DNA sequence: TGTGCCAGCAGTAATCCTGGACGGATGAACACTGAAGCTTTCTTT.

This clonotype showed up many times. CDR3 loop: CASSLTAGEQFF. The CDR3 region has the DNA TGTGCCAGCAGCTTAACGGCGGGGGAGCAGTTCTTC. The chain has TRBV7-9 and TRBJ2-1; a possible D gene is TRBD2 (6 bases). V gave up 2 bases and J gave up 10 bases, with 9 bases separating them. Germline V CDR1 and CDR2: SEHNR, FQNEAQ (reference sequence). The CDR3 covers 12 residues.

Comments on this clonotype: This sequence may be a read error, since a much larger clone differs from it by one base. In this CDR3 the conserved last residue, phenylalanine or tryptophan, is missing, so a read error is likely. The rearrangement links TRBV29-1 to TRBJ2-3, with D perhaps TRBD2 (6 bases). The CDR3 is 12 residues long. Trimming stripped 6 bases from V and 3 bases from J, with 10 bases between. CDR1 SQVTM and CDR2 ANQGSEA come from the germline V gene. The CDR3 sequence is CSVGGVTDTQYL. The CDR3 DNA sequence: TGCAGCGTGGGGGGAGTTACAGATACGCAGTATTTA.

The CDR3 DNA sequence: TGCGCCAGCAGCCAAGAGCCGGCGCTCTACGAGCAGTACTTC. Protein sequence: CASSQEPALYEQYF. The genes are TRBV4-1 and TRBJ2-7; D is unresolved. Germline V gene lookup returns CDR1 MGHRA and CDR2 YSYEKL. The CDR3 consists of 14 residues. Trimming left V 0 bases short and J 3 bases short, with 9 bases between.

This clonotype was counted between two and nine times. The chain employs TRBV6-4 and TRBJ2-2, with a tentative D call TRBD1 (6 bases). The CDR3 extends over 15 amino acids. Between the trimmed V and J ends, which lost 9 bases and 4 bases, there was a span of 18 bases. Germline V gene lookup returns CDR1 MRHNA and CDR2 SNTAGT. The CDR3 nucleotides are TGTGCCAGTTCTCCTTCCCAGGGGCCCACCGGGGAGCTGTTTTTT. This codes for CASSPSQGPTGELFF.

In its sample, this clonotype was seen once. The chain carries TRBV30 and TRBJ2-3; 8 nucleotides match TRBD2. Germline V gives CDR1 GTSNPN, CDR2 SVGIG (reference sequence). The ends lost 0 bases at V and 3 bases at J; junction bases unmatched: 5. The CDR3 extends over 15 amino acids. CDR3 residues: CAWSVGSSGTDTQYF. For the CDR3, the DNA is TGTGCCTGGAGTGTCGGGTCTAGCGGGACAGATACGCAGTATTTT.

This clonotype was found many times. The V gene is TRBV6-4, the J gene TRBJ2-1; TRBD2 matches 11 bases. The J segment lost 10 bases and the V segment lost 2 bases, leaving 1 base of the junction unmatched. The germline CDR1 and CDR2 sequences are MRHNA and SNTAGT. The CDR3 totals 13 residues. CDR3 residues: CASSDRLAGEQFF. CDR3 nucleotide sequence: TGTGCCAGCAGTGACCGACTAGCGGGGGAGCAGTTCTTC.

This clonotype has at least ten counts. The V call is TRBV13, the J call TRBJ2-1; D might be TRBD2 (5 bases). Trimming shortened V by 0 bases and J by 6 bases, and 12 bases separated the two germline ends. This CDR3 has 15 amino acids. Germline V lookup: CDR1 PRHDT, CDR2 FYEKMQ (reference sequence). The DNA for the CDR3 is TGTGCCAGCAGCTTAGGCGGGGAGATGATCAATGAGCAGTTCTTC. This encodes CASSLGGEMINEQFF.

This clonotype was counted a few times. The chain has TRBV19 and TRBJ1-1; D not certain. This CDR3 contains 14 residues. Trimming left V 2 bases short and J 0 bases short, with 7 bases between. Germline CDR1 LNHDA, CDR2 SQIVND (reference sequence). The CDR3 region is CASSIRSMNTEAFF. CDR3 bases: TGTGCCAGTAGTATAAGATCCATGAACACTGAAGCTTTCTTT.

The V and J genes are TRBV12-3 or TRBV12-4 and TRBJ1-2; D possibly corresponds to TRBD1 (6 bases). The CDR3 length is 12 residues. V lost 6 bases to trimming and J lost 6 bases, with 11 bases between them. CDR3 residues: CASRDSNHGYTF. DNA of the CDR3: TGTGCCAGCAGGGACAGTAATCATGGCTACACCTTC.

This clonotype was seen more than once but under ten times. The rearrangement links TRBV6-5 to TRBJ2-1; D tentatively reads TRBD1 or TRBD2 (5 bases each). This CDR3 region has 14 residues. Looked up from germline, CDR1 is MNHEY and CDR2 is SVGAGI. The V end was cut by 5 bases, the J end by 5 bases, with 13 bases between. In DNA, the CDR3 is TGTGCCAGCAGTCTACTGGGACCGAACAATGAGCAGTTCTTC. Translation gives CASSLLGPNNEQFF.

The table lists this clonotype with a few counts. The CDR3 sequence is CASSPRTSVSYNEQFF. DNA of the CDR3: TGTGCCAGCAGTCCCCGGACTAGTGTGTCCTACAATGAGCAGTTCTTC. V usage is TRBV6-1 and J usage is TRBJ2-1; 7 nucleotides align to TRBD2. V lost 5 bases and J lost 1; bases outside the gene matches: 8. The CDR3 runs 16 residues. Germline CDR1 is MNHNS and CDR2 is SASEGT.

V usage is TRBV10-2 and J usage is TRBJ2-1, with 9 nucleotides matching TRBD2. V lost 3 bases and J lost 7; bases outside the gene matches: 7. Germline V gene lookup returns CDR1 WSHSY and CDR2 SAAADI. The CDR3 loop spans 15 amino acids. The CDR3 here is CASSDWSGGNNEQFF. CDR3 nucleotides: TGCGCCAGCAGTGATTGGAGCGGGGGGAATAATGAGCAGTTCTTC.

This clonotype was seen a few times. The chain recombines TRBV6-5 with TRBJ1-2; D is unresolved. Germline loops: CDR1 MNHEY, CDR2 SVGAGI. This CDR3 comprises 14 residues. V was shortened by 4 bases and J by 7 bases, with 16 bases between the two germline ends. This CDR3 reads CASSSLTGRGGYTF. Written as DNA, the CDR3 is TGTGCCAGCAGTTCCCTGACGGGCCGGGGTGGCTACACCTTC.

The chain combines TRBV7-9 with TRBJ2-5; TRBD2 aligns across 11 bases. The germline V gene encodes CDR1 SEHNR and CDR2 FQNEAQ (reference sequence). Unmatched junction bases numbered 6, after V lost 5 bases and J lost 1 base. This CDR3 has 16 residues. This CDR3 reads CASSALAGEVQETQYF. DNA of the CDR3: TGTGCCAGCAGCGCACTAGCGGGAGAAGTCCAAGAGACCCAGTACTTC.